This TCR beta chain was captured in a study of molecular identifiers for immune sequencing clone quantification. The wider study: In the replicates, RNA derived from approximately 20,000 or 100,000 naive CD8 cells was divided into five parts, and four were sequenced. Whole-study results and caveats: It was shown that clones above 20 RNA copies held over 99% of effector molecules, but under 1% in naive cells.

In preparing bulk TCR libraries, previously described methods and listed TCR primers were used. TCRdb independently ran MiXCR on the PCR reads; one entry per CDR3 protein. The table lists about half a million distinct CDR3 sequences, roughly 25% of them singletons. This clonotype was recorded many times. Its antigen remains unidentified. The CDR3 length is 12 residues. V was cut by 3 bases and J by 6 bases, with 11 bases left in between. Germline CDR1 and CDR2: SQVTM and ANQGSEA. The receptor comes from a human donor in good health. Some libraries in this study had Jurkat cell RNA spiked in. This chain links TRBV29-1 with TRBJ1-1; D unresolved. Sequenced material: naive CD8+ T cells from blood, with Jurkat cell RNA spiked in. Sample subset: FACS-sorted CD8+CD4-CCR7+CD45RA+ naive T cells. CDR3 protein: CSVDPATPEAFF. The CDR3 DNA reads TGCAGCGTTGATCCAGCTACCCCTGAAGCTTTCTTT.